This TCR beta chain comes out of a study of shared clonotypes between healthy human individuals. Broader study findings: Compared with clonotypes that all four donors shared, non-shared clonotypes had lower generation probabilities. An effect of sequencing depth on clonotype sharing among donors was expected.

The table lists this clone with a count of one. Its antigen is undetermined. This CDR3 has 16 amino acids. Germline-derived CDR1 and CDR2 are SGHTA and FQGTGA. V lost 7 bases to trimming and J lost 3 bases; unmatched junction nucleotides: 10. TCRdb keeps only in-frame clones here, not all; method: immunoSEQ multiplex PCR. The table includes about 2.4 million clones, approximately 93% detected once. The chain couples TRBV7-3 to TRBJ2-2; 8 nucleotides agree with TRBD1. This receptor was taken from a man aged 18 to 29 in good health. Some clones in this sample may be carry-over from other donors' samples. The sequencing sample was made of naive CD4+ T cells from PBMCs. The subset denotes: CD45RA+ positively selected. In DNA form, the CDR3 reads TGTGCCAGCAACAATACCCCAGGGGGCGACACCGGGGAGCTGTTTTTT. Residues: CASNNTPGGDTGELFF.